The 21 T cell receptor beta chains reported below all come from one sample, sequenced in a study of shared T cell receptors in the human thymus. The data were produced by immunoSEQ multiplex PCR, yet TCRdb's version contains in-frame clones alone and is incomplete. This table has hundreds of thousands of clones, 75% to 90% appearing once. These data also featured in a second study, about human thymus T cells.

Sequences were obtained from thymocytes. The receptors here all came from a girl in the first two years of life with a congenital heart defect.

This chain joins TRBV6-6 and TRBJ1-5; D not resolved. Germline-derived CDR1 and CDR2 are MNHNY and SVGAGI (reference sequence). Trimming removed 0 bases at V and 4 bases at J, with 7 bases between. The CDR3 spans 14 residues. Here the CDR3 reads CASSYSWPNQPQHF. CDR3 coding DNA: TGTGCCAGCAGTTACTCCTGGCCAAATCAGCCCCAGCATTTT.

DNA of the CDR3: TGTGCCAGCAGCTTAAGACTAGCGGGGGGGATCACAGATACGCAGTATTTT. It encodes CASSLRLAGGITDTQYF. The chain employs TRBV13 and TRBJ2-3; 14 positions agree with TRBD2. Germline CDR1 reads PRHDT; CDR2 reads FYEKMQ (reference sequence). CDR3 length: 17 residues. V trimming: 2 bases; J trimming: 2 bases; junction bases outside the gene matches: 3.

This rearrangement joins TRBV6-5 to TRBJ2-1, with D perhaps TRBD2 (6 bases). There are 15 residues in the CDR3. Trimming left V 6 bases short and J 3 bases short, with 15 bases between. From germline, CDR1 is MNHEY and CDR2 SVGAGI. This CDR3 is CASSYSAGFYNEQFF. The CDR3, as DNA: TGTGCCAGCAGCTATAGCGCGGGGTTCTACAATGAGCAGTTCTTC.

The rearrangement links TRBV7-2 to TRBJ2-3; D is possibly TRBD1 (6 bases). The CDR3 is 17 amino acids. CDR1 SGHTA and CDR2 FQGNSA come from the germline V gene. V dropped 5 bases and J dropped 0 bases, with 18 bases sitting between them. The CDR3 here is CASSMNRVASSTDTQYF. CDR3 nucleotides: TGTGCCAGCAGCATGAACAGGGTTGCTTCGAGCACAGATACGCAGTATTTT. The variable domain in full, with the rest retrieved from reference TRBV7-2 and TRBJ2-3, is GAGVSQSPSNKVTEKGKDVELRCDPISGHTALYWYRQSLGQGLEFLIYFQGNSAPDKSGLPSDRFSAERTGGSVSTLTIQRTQQEDSAVYLCASSMNRVASSTDTQYFGPGTRLTVL.

The chain uses TRBV4-1 and TRBJ2-3, with D possibly TRBD1 on 6 matching bases. CDR3 length equals 17 residues. Trimming stripped 1 base from V and 4 bases from J, with 18 bases between. Per the germline V gene, CDR1 is MGHRA and CDR2 is YSYEKL. The CDR3 loop reads CASSQGYETGISDTQYF. CDR3 DNA: TGCGCCAGCAGCCAAGGCTATGAGACAGGTATATCAGATACGCAGTATTTT.

The gene calls are TRBV28 and TRBJ2-7; D is unresolved. The CDR3 consists of 14 residues. V was shortened by 3 bases and J by 0 bases, with 9 bases between the two germline ends. Germline assignment: CDR1 MDHEN and CDR2 SYDVKM. DNA of the CDR3: TGTGCCAGCAGTTTCTCTCCGGGCTCCTACGAGCAGTACTTC. The encoded protein is CASSFSPGSYEQYF.

The chain combines TRBV13 with TRBJ2-3; 9 positions match TRBD1. The germline V gene encodes CDR1 PRHDT and CDR2 FYEKMQ (reference sequence). V trimming: 5 bases; J trimming: 5 bases; junction bases outside the gene matches: 11. This CDR3 contains 16 residues. The CDR3 DNA sequence: TGTGCCAGCAGCCCCCCGACAGGGGGGGCCGTAGATACGCAGTATTTT. It specifies CASSPPTGGAVDTQYF.

This clone was observed once. This chain joins TRBV2 and TRBJ1-2; D is perhaps TRBD1 (6 bases). The CDR3 sequence is 15 residues long. Germline V gene data show CDR1 as SNHLY and CDR2 as FYNNEI. The ends were cut back, 4 bases at V and 2 bases at J, with 14 bases in the middle. The CDR3 here is CASSGQQGTNYGYTF. The CDR3 coding sequence is TGTGCCAGCAGTGGCCAGCAGGGGACGAACTATGGCTACACCTTC. Drawing the rest from reference TRBV2 and TRBJ1-2, the complete variable domain is EPEVTQTPSHQVTQMGQEVILRCVPISNHLYFYWYRQILGQKVEFLVSFYNNEISEKSEIFDDQFSVERPDGSNFTLKIRSTKLEDSAMYFCASSGQQGTNYGYTFGSGTRLTVV.

This clone appeared a few times. This rearrangement joins TRBV19 to TRBJ1-4, with 7 positions matching TRBD1. Unmatched junction bases numbered 13, after V lost 3 bases and J lost 0 bases. Germline CDR1 reads LNHDA; CDR2 reads SQIVND (reference sequence). The CDR3 extends over 19 amino acids. The CDR3 coding sequence is TGTGCCAGTAGTATGACACTCCGGGACAGAAATGCAACTAATGAAAAACTGTTTTTT. As protein: CASSMTLRDRNATNEKLFF.

The chain combines TRBV30 with TRBJ2-1; 10 nucleotides line up with TRBD2. This CDR3 contains 18 residues. Germline V gene lookup returns CDR1 GTSNPN and CDR2 SVGIG (reference sequence). V was pared by 4 bases and J by 0 bases, with 12 bases of the junction left unmatched. This CDR3 is CAWKTPSGGHSSYNEQFF. DNA of the CDR3: TGTGCCTGGAAAACCCCTAGCGGGGGCCATAGCTCCTACAATGAGCAGTTCTTC.

V gene TRBV6-5 combines with J gene TRBJ1-2, with unresolved D. Deletions cut 3 bases from V and 6 bases from J, with 20 bases between. The CDR3 runs 16 residues. Germline loops: CDR1 MNHEY, CDR2 SVGAGI. The CDR3 nucleotides are TGTGCCAGCAGTTATGGGCGGGGTAACCATATCCATGGCTACACCTTC. It encodes CASSYGRGNHIHGYTF.

The chain employs TRBV11-2 and TRBJ2-1; D is undetermined. This CDR3 spans 10 amino acids. Germline CDR1 and CDR2: SGHAT and FQNNGV. Trimming shortened V by 3 bases and J by 8 bases, and 2 bases separated the two germline ends. The CDR3 loop is CASSFDEQFF. The CDR3, as DNA: TGTGCCAGCAGCTTCGATGAGCAGTTCTTC.

The V gene is TRBV25-1, the J gene TRBJ1-1, with 8 bases aligning to TRBD1. V shed 3 bases and J 4 bases; nucleotides not matched to a gene: 13. The CDR3 is 17 amino acids. Germline CDR1 MGHDK, CDR2 SYGVNS. CDR3 sequence (DNA): TGTGCCAGCAGTGATAGGGGACAGGACTTAGGCGGCACTGAAGCTTTCTTT. It is translated as CASSDRGQDLGGTEAFF.

The V gene is TRBV2, the J gene TRBJ1-2, with unresolved D. The CDR3 is made up of 14 amino acids. The V end lost 2 bases, the J end lost 0 bases, and 7 bases lay between the germline ends. Germline CDR1 SNHLY, CDR2 FYNNEI. CDR3 sequence reads: CASSESPTNYGYTF. CDR3 DNA sequence: TGTGCCAGCAGTGAAAGCCCGACTAACTATGGCTACACCTTC.

This chain connects TRBV5-5 to TRBJ2-6, with D perhaps matching TRBD1 (6 bases). From germline, CDR1 is SGHKS and CDR2 YYEKEE (reference sequence). The length of the CDR3 is 18 residues. Trimming removed 1 base from V and 1 base from J, with 15 bases in between. The CDR3 sequence: CASSLLVGHLSGANVLTF. The CDR3 region has the DNA TGTGCCAGCAGCTTGTTAGTGGGACACCTTTCTGGGGCCAACGTCCTGACTTTC.

The chain uses TRBV4-1 and TRBJ2-7; TRBD2 is a possible D gene (5 bases). CDR3 length equals 20 residues. CDR1 and CDR2 (germline): MGHRA, YSYEKL. Between the trimmed V and J ends, which lost 2 bases and 6 bases, there was a span of 32 bases. CDR3 sequence (DNA): TGCGCCAGCAGCCAAATAACTTTTCGCGGGCCGCCCGGGGTTCTCTCCGAGCAGTACTTC. Translated: CASSQITFRGPPGVLSEQYF.

The rearrangement uses TRBV28 and TRBJ2-3; D might be TRBD1 (5 bases). This CDR3 spans 19 amino acids. In germline, CDR1 is MDHEN, CDR2 SYDVKM. Trimming left V 3 bases short and J 0 bases short, with 22 bases between. CDR3 sequence reads: CASSLALDTRDESTDTQYF. CDR3 bases: TGTGCCAGCAGTTTGGCCCTGGACACCCGCGACGAGAGCACAGATACGCAGTATTTT.

The table lists this clone with a count of one. The CDR3 protein is CAWNPVGQGNYGYTF. DNA for the CDR3: TGTGCCTGGAACCCCGTCGGACAGGGGAACTATGGCTACACCTTC. This chain connects TRBV30 to TRBJ1-2; TRBD1 matches at 9 bases. Trimming took 4 bases from V and 2 from J; bases not matched to a gene: 8. Germline V gives CDR1 GTSNPN, CDR2 SVGIG (reference sequence). The CDR3 runs 15 residues. Full variable domain (outside the CDR3, taken from reference TRBV30 and TRBJ1-2): SQTIHQWPATLVQPVGSPLSLECTVEGTSNPNLYWYRQAAGRGLQLLFYSVGIGQISSEVPQNLSASRPQDRQFILSSKKLLLSDSGFYLCAWNPVGQGNYGYTFGSGTRLTVV.

The V gene is TRBV5-1, the J gene TRBJ2-6; 8 bases agree with TRBD1. The junction had 11 bases not matched to a gene; V was cut back by 6 bases and J by 0 bases. This CDR3 spans 18 amino acids. CDR1 is SGHRS, CDR2 YFSETQ, per germline. The CDR3 sequence is CASNRMTGVGSGANVLTF. The CDR3 DNA reads TGCGCCAGCAATCGAATGACAGGGGTAGGCTCTGGGGCCAACGTCCTGACTTTC.

A few counts support this clone. The rearrangement uses TRBV5-4 and TRBJ2-7; 11 bases align to TRBD1. The germline gives CDR1 SGHNT, CDR2 YYREEE (reference sequence). The CDR3 runs to 15 residues. V shed 3 bases and J 1 base; nucleotides not matched to a gene: 3. CDR3 in DNA: TGTGCCAGCAGCTGGGACAGGGGGGGATCCTACGAGCAGTACTTC. This codes for CASSWDRGGSYEQYF.

V and J are TRBV4-1 and TRBJ2-7; 9 positions match TRBD1. This CDR3 spans 14 amino acids. Trimming at V came to 4 bases and at J to 0 bases, leaving 1 base not matched to a gene. Germline lookup yields CDR1 MGHRA and CDR2 YSYEKL. CDR3 in DNA: TGCGCCAGCAGCCCGGACAGGGGCTCCTACGAGCAGTACTTC. This encodes CASSPDRGSYEQYF.